The 19 T cell receptor beta chains below come from one sample, sequenced in a study of blood T cell repertoires in COVID-19. The table came from immunoSEQ multiplex PCR; TCRdb's copy has only in-frame clones and leaves some out. The table records 360,000 or so clones, over 85% of them present only once. The sequenced sample was peripheral blood. These receptors originate from a woman aged 60-75 years with COVID-19, enrolled during active disease.

The chain uses TRBV5-6 and TRBJ2-6; 7 bases are shared with TRBD1. This CDR3 is 18 amino acids long. The germline CDR1 and CDR2 sequences are SGHDT and YYEEEE. The ends lost 2 bases at V and 0 bases at J; junction bases unmatched: 8. CDR3: CASSFPGTVISGANVLTF. The CDR3 nucleotides read TGTGCCAGCAGCTTTCCCGGGACAGTCATCTCTGGGGCCAACGTCCTGACTTTC.

This clone was picked up one time. The rearrangement links TRBV9 to TRBJ2-7, with a tentative D call TRBD2 (6 bases). V was clipped by 4 bases and J by 1 base, with 15 bases between them. This CDR3 region has 15 residues. Germline V gene lookup returns CDR1 SGDLS and CDR2 YYNGEE. The CDR3 loop is CASSTRGAGSYEQYF. The CDR3 nucleotides read TGTGCCAGCAGCACCCGGGGCGCGGGATCCTACGAGCAGTACTTC. Full variable domain (remainder filled in from reference TRBV9 and TRBJ2-7): DSGVTQTPKHLITATGQRVTLRCSPRSGDLSVYWYQQSLDQGLQFLIQYYNGEERAKGNILERFSAQQFPDLHSELNLSSLELGDSALYFCASSTRGAGSYEQYFGPGTRLTVT.

The chain joins TRBV28 to TRBJ2-5, with D perhaps matching TRBD2 (5 bases). The germline V and J ends were trimmed by 5 bases and 9 bases, with 13 bases remaining between them. The V gene's germline CDR1 is MDHEN and CDR2 SYDVKM. The CDR3 sequence is 12 residues long. The CDR3 DNA reads TGTGCCAGCAGTCCGGACTGGCGTGCCCAGTACTTC. Protein product: CASSPDWRAQYF.

The DNA of the CDR3 is TGTGCCAGCAGCTACCTACAGTCCTACCAAGAGACCCAGTACTTC. It codes for CASSYLQSYQETQYF. The rearrangement links TRBV7-8 to TRBJ2-5; D remains unclear. Germline assignment: CDR1 SGHVS and CDR2 FQNEAQ. The length of the CDR3 is 15 residues. Trimming cost V 4 bases and J 0 bases, with 12 bases left between them. Full variable domain (outside the CDR3, taken from reference TRBV7-8 and TRBJ2-5): GAGVSQSPRYKVAKRGQDVALRCDPISGHVSLFWYQQALGQGPEFLTYFQNEAQLDKSGLPSDRFFAERPEGSVSTLKIQRTQQEDSAVYLCASSYLQSYQETQYFGPGTRLLVL.

The rearrangement uses TRBV3-1 (or the pseudogene TRBV3-2) and TRBJ2-2; 7 nucleotides line up with TRBD2. The germline CDR1 and CDR2 sequences are LGHDT and YNNKEL (reference sequence). The CDR3 is 15 residues long. The junction had 4 bases not matched to a gene; V was cut back by 2 bases and J by 4 bases. CDR3 sequence: CASSQPRGVTGELFF. CDR3 bases: TGTGCCAGCAGCCAACCCCGGGGGGTCACCGGGGAGCTGTTTTTT.

This clone appeared a single time. This chain links TRBV10-3 with TRBJ1-6; D is undetermined. The germline V and J ends were trimmed by 5 bases and 4 bases, with 9 bases remaining between them. There are 14 residues in the CDR3. Germline V gene lookup returns CDR1 ENHRY and CDR2 SYGVKD. This chain's CDR3 is CAISQAGYNSPLHF. The CDR3, as DNA: TGTGCCATCAGTCAAGCAGGTTATAATTCACCCCTCCACTTT.

V usage is TRBV6-4 and J usage is TRBJ2-7; perhaps TRBD2 as D (5 bases). The CDR3 covers 13 residues. Between the trimmed V and J ends, which lost 4 bases and 6 bases, there was a span of 13 bases. Looked up from germline, CDR1 is MRHNA and CDR2 is SNTAGT. CDR3 sequence (DNA): TGTGCCAGCAGTGTAGGCCTAGGAGGCGAGCAGTACTTC. It encodes CASSVGLGGEQYF.

The rearrangement joins TRBV15 to TRBJ1-1; D remains unclear. Per germline, CDR1 LNHNV and CDR2 YYDKDF (reference sequence). V lost 0 bases, J lost 6 bases, and 14 bases lay in between. The CDR3 is made up of 15 amino acids. In DNA form, the CDR3 reads TGTGCCACCAGCAGAGAAGCTTCTACGGTAGCTGAAGCTTTCTTT. Translated, it gives CATSREASTVAEAFF. The full variable domain, in which reference TRBV15 and TRBJ1-1 provide the parts outside the CDR3, is DAMVIQNPRYQVTQFGKPVTLSCSQTLNHNVMYWYQQKSSQAPKLLFHYYDKDFNNEADTPDNFQSRRPNTSFCFLDIRSPGLGDTAMYLCATSREASTVAEAFFGQGTRLTVV.

J is TRBJ2-1 and V is TRBV29-1, with 11 bases identical to TRBD2. After removal of 4 bases from V and 2 bases from J, the junction contained 4 bases not matched to a gene. Germline V CDR1 and CDR2: SQVTM, ANQGSEA. This CDR3 region has 15 residues. CDR3 region: CSVGGLADTYNEQFF. The CDR3 DNA reads as TGCAGCGTTGGGGGACTAGCGGACACCTACAATGAGCAGTTCTTC.

This clone was counted once. V usage is TRBV5-1 and J usage is TRBJ1-1, with D uncertain. The CDR3 consists of 15 residues. Per the germline V gene, CDR1 is SGHRS and CDR2 is YFSETQ. Trimming took off 4 bases at V and 2 bases at J, with 15 bases between the two ends. CDR3 in amino acids: CASSPQPGANTEAFF. CDR3 DNA: TGCGCCAGCAGCCCCCAACCGGGAGCTAACACTGAAGCTTTCTTT. Combining the CDR3 with reference TRBV5-1 and TRBJ1-1 gives the whole variable domain KAGVTQTPRYLIKTRGQQVTLSCSPISGHRSVSWYQQTPGQGLQFLFEYFSETQRNKGNFPGRFSGRQFSNSRSEMNVSTLELGDSALYLCASSPQPGANTEAFFGQGTRLTVV.

The chain employs TRBV2 and TRBJ2-1; 10 nucleotides agree with TRBD2. J lost 0 bases, V lost 8 bases, and 4 bases had no gene match. Per the germline V gene, CDR1 is SNHLY and CDR2 is FYNNEI. The CDR3 runs 15 residues. CDR3 DNA: TGTGCCAGCGATCTAGCGGGGGCCTCCTACAATGAGCAGTTCTTC. It is translated as CASDLAGASYNEQFF.

The chain uses TRBV19 and TRBJ2-7; weak D call: TRBD1 (5 bases). This CDR3 is 15 amino acids long. Trimming removed 5 bases from V and 7 bases from J, with 21 bases in between. CDR1 LNHDA and CDR2 SQIVND come from the germline V gene (reference sequence). In nucleotides, the CDR3 is TGTGCCAGTAGTGCCGTACAGGTCCGGGTTGGAGAGCAGTACTTC. It specifies CASSAVQVRVGEQYF.

The chain employs TRBV18 and TRBJ2-3; D is undetermined. The CDR3 loop spans 15 amino acids. V gave up 6 bases and J gave up 2 bases, with 15 bases separating them. The germline V gene has CDR1 KGHSH and CDR2 LQKENI. The CDR3 sequence is CASSATGSPTDTQYF. The CDR3 bases are TGTGCCAGCTCGGCGACTGGATCCCCCACAGATACGCAGTATTTT.

The chain combines TRBV5-4 with TRBJ2-5, with D perhaps TRBD1 (6 bases). The CDR3 totals 16 residues. Germline CDR1 reads SGHNT; CDR2 reads YYREEE (reference sequence). The V end lost 1 base, the J end lost 5 bases, and 18 bases lay between the germline ends. Here the CDR3 DNA reads TGTGCCAGCAGCTTGAGTAGGGGGTCACTCCGGGAGACCCAGTACTTC. It is translated as CASSLSRGSLRETQYF.

The V and J genes are TRBV3-1 (or the pseudogene TRBV3-2) and TRBJ1-2, with a possible D match to TRBD1 (5 bases). The CDR3 is made up of 18 amino acids. CDR1 LGHDT and CDR2 YNNKEL come from the germline V gene (reference sequence). V gave up 2 bases and J gave up 7 bases, with 26 bases separating them. This CDR3 is CASSQSRRGVRPTSGYTF. For the CDR3, the DNA is TGTGCCAGCAGCCAATCCCGTAGGGGCGTTCGTCCTACCAGTGGCTACACCTTC.

On this clone itself: A read error may produce the germline difference seen at one junction end. The J gene is TRBJ1-1, the V gene TRBV3-1 (or the pseudogene TRBV3-2), with D possibly TRBD1 on 6 matching bases. The germline CDR1 and CDR2 sequences are LGHDT and YNNKEL (reference sequence). The CDR3 sequence is 14 residues long. The CDR3 loop is CASSTSNTETGLHF. DNA of the CDR3: TGTGCCAGCAGCACCAGTAACACCGAGACAGGTTTACATTTT.

The V and J genes are TRBV9 and TRBJ1-1; 9 positions agree with TRBD1. This CDR3 region has 14 residues. Per the germline V gene, CDR1 is SGDLS and CDR2 is YYNGEE. Trimming cost V 4 bases and J 8 bases; bases outside gene matches: 9. CDR3 in DNA: TGTGCCAGCAGCCCCAGTCCCGGGACAGGGGAAGCTTTCTTT. It specifies CASSPSPGTGEAFF.

The chain couples TRBV19 to TRBJ1-1, with 9 bases matching TRBD1. This CDR3 region has 15 residues. The germline V gene has CDR1 LNHDA and CDR2 SQIVND (reference sequence). The V segment lost 8 bases and the J segment 1 base; nucleotides outside the gene matches: 8. CDR3 loop: CASLGTGSENTEAFF. Written as DNA, the CDR3 is TGTGCCAGTCTCGGGACAGGGTCGGAGAACACTGAAGCTTTCTTT.

The rearrangement links TRBV5-4 to TRBJ2-1; D perhaps matches TRBD2 (6 bases). From germline, CDR1 is SGHNT and CDR2 YYREEE (reference sequence). The CDR3 has 15 residues. V was cut by 3 bases and J by 9 bases, with 19 bases left in between. CDR3 nucleotides: TGTGCCAGCAGCTCCCCCGAGGGACTGGCGGGTGAGCAGTTCTTC. Translated: CASSSPEGLAGEQFF. Variable domain in full (rest from reference TRBV5-4 and TRBJ2-1): ETGVTQSPTHLIKTRGQQVTLRCSSQSGHNTVSWYQQALGQGPQFIFQYYREEENGRGNFPPRFSGLQFPNYSSELNVNALELDDSALYLCASSSPEGLAGEQFFGPGTRLTVL.